This T cell receptor beta chain emerged from a study of cytomegalovirus exposure and HLA in healthy donors. Background on the study: Across around 400 genotyped donors, about 80% landed in the Caucasian-associated ancestry cluster. Study-level points and caveats: Through in vitro validation, a few CMV-associated chains were shown to be specific for CMV antigens.

Points on this clone: Its matching antigen is unknown.

The primer mix had 60 Vbeta and 13 Jbeta primers. Authors' data handling: Roughly 83 million unique TCR beta chains, about 11 million of them shared, were counted by a later analysis. Data came from immunoSEQ multiplex PCR; TCRdb stores just in-frame clones and leaves some out. Clone size and the V and J calls come from that table; the DNA yielded D and trimming. The table has 100,000 to 150,000 clones, around three quarters seen once. V shed 3 bases and J shed 6 bases, with 6 bases lying between them. The CDR3 contains 12 residues. The germline V gene encodes CDR1 MGHRA and CDR2 YSYEKL. The receptor's source is a man aged 25-40 years in good health and CMV-seropositive. The sample comprised PBMCs. The J gene is TRBJ1-5, the V gene TRBV4-1, with no clear D. The CDR3 DNA reads TGCGCCAGCAGCCACCTCGGTCAGCCCCAGCATTTT. It is translated as CASSHLGQPQHF.